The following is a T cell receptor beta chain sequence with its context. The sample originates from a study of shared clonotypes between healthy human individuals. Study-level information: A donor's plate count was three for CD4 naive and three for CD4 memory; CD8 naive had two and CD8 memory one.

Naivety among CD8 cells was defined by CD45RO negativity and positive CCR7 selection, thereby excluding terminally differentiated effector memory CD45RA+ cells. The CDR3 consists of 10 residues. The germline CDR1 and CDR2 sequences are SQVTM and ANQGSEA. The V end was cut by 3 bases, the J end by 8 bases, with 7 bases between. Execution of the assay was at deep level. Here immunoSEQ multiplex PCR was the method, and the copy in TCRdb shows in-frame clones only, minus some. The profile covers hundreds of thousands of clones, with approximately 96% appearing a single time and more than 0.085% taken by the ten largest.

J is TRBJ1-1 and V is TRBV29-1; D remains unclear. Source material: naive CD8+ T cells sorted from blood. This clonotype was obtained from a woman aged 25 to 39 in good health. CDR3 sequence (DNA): TGCAGCGTTGAGGAGGGAGAAGCTTTCTTT. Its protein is CSVEEGEAFF.